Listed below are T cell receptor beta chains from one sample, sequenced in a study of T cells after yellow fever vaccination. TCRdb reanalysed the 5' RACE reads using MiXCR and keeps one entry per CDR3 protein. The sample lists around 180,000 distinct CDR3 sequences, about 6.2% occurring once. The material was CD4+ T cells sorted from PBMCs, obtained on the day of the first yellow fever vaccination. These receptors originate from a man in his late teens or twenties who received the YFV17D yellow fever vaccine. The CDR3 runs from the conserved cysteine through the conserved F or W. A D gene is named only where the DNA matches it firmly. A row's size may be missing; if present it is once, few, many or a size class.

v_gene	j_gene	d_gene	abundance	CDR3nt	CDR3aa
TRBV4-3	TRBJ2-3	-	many	TGCGCCAGCAGCCAAGATGGTGGGGGGGCCGGTTCGGGCGATACGCAGTATTTT	CASSQDGGGAGSGDTQYF
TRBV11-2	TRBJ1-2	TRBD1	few	TGTGCCAGCAGCGGGGACAGGGGGCTTGGCTACACCTTC	CASSGDRGLGYTF
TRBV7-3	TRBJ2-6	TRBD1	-	TGTGCCAGCAGCTTACGTCCGGGACAGGGACACTCTGGGGCCAACGTCCTGACTTTC	CASSLRPGQGHSGANVLTF
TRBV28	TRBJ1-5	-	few	TGTGCCAGCAGGACCCCGGGTTATAGCAATCAGCCCCAGCATTTT	CASRTPGYSNQPQHF
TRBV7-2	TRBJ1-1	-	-	TGTGCCAGCAGCCCGGACGAAGGGCGAGTAGCTTTCTTT	CASSPDEGRVAFF
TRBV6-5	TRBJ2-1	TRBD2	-	TGTGCCAGCAGTTACACGGGGGGGGTAAATGAGCAGTTCTTC	CASSYTGGVNEQFF
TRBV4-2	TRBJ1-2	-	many	TGTGCCAGCAGCCAAGGGGCCCAAACTAACTATGGCTACACCTTC	CASSQGAQTNYGYTF
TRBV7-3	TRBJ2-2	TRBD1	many	TGTGCCAGCAGCTTAAACGCACAGGGGGCGTCAGCCGGGGAGCTGTTTTTT	CASSLNAQGASAGELFF
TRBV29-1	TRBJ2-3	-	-	TGCAGCGTTGAATTACTAGATACGCAGTATTTT	CSVELLDTQYF
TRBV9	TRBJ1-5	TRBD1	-	TGTGCCAGCAGCGAGGGACAGGGGGCGAATCAGCCCCAGCATTTT	CASSEGQGANQPQHF
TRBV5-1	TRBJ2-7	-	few	TGCGCCAGCAGCTTGGCCGCGGGAAGCGAGCAGTACTTC	CASSLAAGSEQYF
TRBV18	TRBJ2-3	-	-	TGTGCCAGCTCACTCCTTATGGACACAGATACGCAGTATTTT	CASSLLMDTDTQYF
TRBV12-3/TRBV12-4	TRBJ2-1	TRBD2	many	TGTGCCAGCAGCCCCTCCGGGGTGGCGGGGGGTTATAATGAGCAGTTCTTC	CASSPSGVAGGYNEQFF
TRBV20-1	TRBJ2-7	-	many	TGCAGTGCTAGCCTGGGGCGGGCGACCGGCGAGCAGTACTTC	CSASLGRATGEQYF
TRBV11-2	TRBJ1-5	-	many	TGTGCCAGCAGCTTAGGCTCGACAGAGCCTCAGCCCCAGCATTTT	CASSLGSTEPQPQHF
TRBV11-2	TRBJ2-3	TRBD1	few	TGTGCCAGCAGCCCAAATACAGGGGGGTTTGGAGATACGCAGTATTTT	CASSPNTGGFGDTQYF